This T cell receptor (beta chain) was recovered during a study of neurological immune-mediated disorders. J gave up 10 bases and V 2 bases, and 9 bases lay outside the gene matches. The CDR3 sequence is 17 residues long. Per germline, CDR1 MDHEN and CDR2 SYDVKM. 5'RACE with 10-nucleotide random UMIs produced the cDNA. The authors obtained over 180 million TCR-beta sequences from 15-18 subjects per sequencing run. From the 5' RACE reads, TCRdb called clonotypes with MiXCR, one entry per CDR3 protein. The data contain more than 30,000 distinct CDR3 sequences, 10% to 15% of them seen just once; the ten biggest clones take up approximately 5.6%. This clonotype came up many times. Time point reported: technical triplicate 2. Input was 1 million sorted T cells, either CD4+ or CD8+.

V is TRBV28 and J is TRBJ2-1, with TRBD2 identical over 15 bases. This clonotype was sampled from a female donor with HTLV-1-associated myelopathy (HAM/TSP). Sequenced: CD4+ T cells from blood. CDR3 loop: CASSLGEGTSGRREQFF. DNA for the CDR3: TGTGCCAGCAGTTTAGGAGAAGGGACTAGCGGGAGGAGGGAGCAGTTCTTC.